This note documents a single T cell receptor (beta chain) sequence. Its antigen is not identified. These data are taken from a study of T-cell memory formation after mild COVID-19. On the study more broadly: Largely donor-specific TCR clusters were found. Study results and limitations: The study found contracting CD4+ clones mainly in CM and EM and contracting CD8+ clones in EMRA. Contracting clones, day 15 to 85, had balanced CD4/CD8, and later expanders favored CD4+.

Each CDR3 protein is one row after TCRdb ran MiXCR on the 5' RACE reads. The table shows about 110,000 distinct CDR3 sequences, with about a sixth occurring only once. From germline, CDR1 is SGHVS and CDR2 FNYEAQ. The CDR3 runs 15 residues. V dropped 5 bases and J dropped 4; count of bases not matched to a gene: 5. The chain links TRBV7-6 to TRBJ1-5; 10 bases match TRBD1. The sequenced sample was PBMCs or a T cell subset sorted from them (not recorded which). The TCR comes from an adult woman who had mild COVID-19 (a few samples of this study predate the infection). Cell type and time point are not known. The CDR3 reads CASSTDRGLNQPQHF. The CDR3 DNA follows: TGTGCCAGCAGCACAGACAGGGGGCTGAATCAGCCCCAGCATTTT. Full variable domain (rest looked up from reference TRBV7-6 and TRBJ1-5): GAGVSQSPRYKVTKRGQDVALRCDPISGHVSLYWYRQALGQGPEFLTYFNYEAQQDKSGLPNDRFSAERPEGSISTLTIQRTEQRDSAMYRCASSTDRGLNQPQHFGDGTRLSIL.